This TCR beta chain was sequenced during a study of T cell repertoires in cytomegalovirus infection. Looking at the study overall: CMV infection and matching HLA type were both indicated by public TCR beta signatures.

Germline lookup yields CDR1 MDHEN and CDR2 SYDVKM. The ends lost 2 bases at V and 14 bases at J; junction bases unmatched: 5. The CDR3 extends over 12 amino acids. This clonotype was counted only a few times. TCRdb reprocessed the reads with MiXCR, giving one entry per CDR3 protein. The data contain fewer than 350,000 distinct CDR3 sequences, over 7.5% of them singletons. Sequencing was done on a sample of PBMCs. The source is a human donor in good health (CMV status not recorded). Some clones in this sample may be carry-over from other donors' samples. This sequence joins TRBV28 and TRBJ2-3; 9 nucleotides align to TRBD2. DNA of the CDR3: TGTGCCAGCAGTTTACTAGCGGGAAAGATGTATTTT. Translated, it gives CASSLLAGKMYF.